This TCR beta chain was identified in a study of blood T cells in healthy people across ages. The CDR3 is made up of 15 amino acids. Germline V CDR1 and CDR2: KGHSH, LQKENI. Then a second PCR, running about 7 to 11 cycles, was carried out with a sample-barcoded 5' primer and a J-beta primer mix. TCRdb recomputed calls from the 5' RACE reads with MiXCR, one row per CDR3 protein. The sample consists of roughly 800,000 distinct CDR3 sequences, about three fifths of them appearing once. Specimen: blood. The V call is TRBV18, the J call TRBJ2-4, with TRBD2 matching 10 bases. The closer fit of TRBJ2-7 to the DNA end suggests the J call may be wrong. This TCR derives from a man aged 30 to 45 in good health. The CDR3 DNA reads TGTGCCAGCTCACCAACCAGCGGGGGGGCCTACGAGCAGTACTTC. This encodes CASSPTSGGAYEQYF.